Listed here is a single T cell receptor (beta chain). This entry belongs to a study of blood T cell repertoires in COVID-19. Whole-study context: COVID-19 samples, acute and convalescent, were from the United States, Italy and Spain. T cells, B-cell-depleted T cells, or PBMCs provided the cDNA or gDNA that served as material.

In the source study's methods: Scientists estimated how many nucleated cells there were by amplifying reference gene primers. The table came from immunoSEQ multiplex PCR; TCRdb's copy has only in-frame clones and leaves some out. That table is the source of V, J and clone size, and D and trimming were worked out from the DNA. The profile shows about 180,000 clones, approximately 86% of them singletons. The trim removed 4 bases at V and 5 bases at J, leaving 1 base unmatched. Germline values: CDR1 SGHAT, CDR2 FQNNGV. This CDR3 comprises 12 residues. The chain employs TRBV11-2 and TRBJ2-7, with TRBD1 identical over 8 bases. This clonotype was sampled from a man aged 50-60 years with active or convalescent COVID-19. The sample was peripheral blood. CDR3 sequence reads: CASSSTGDEQYF. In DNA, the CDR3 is TGTGCCAGCAGCTCGACAGGGGACGAGCAGTACTTC.